A selection of T cell receptor beta chains follows, all from one sample in a study of T cell responses to AZD1222 COVID-19 vaccine. Profiled with immunoSEQ multiplex PCR; TCRdb holds only in-frame clones, not every one. The table includes 130,000 to 150,000 clones, roughly nine tenths detected once. The sample in question was peripheral blood, obtained on day 0 of AZD1222 vaccination. All receptors derive from an adult in good health. CDR3s include the opening cysteine and the closing phenylalanine or tryptophan. A D gene is named only where the DNA matches it firmly. Some rows have no size entry. The others give once, few or many, or a class for an expanded clone.

TRBD1	TRBV19	TRBJ1-2	-	TGTGCCAGTAGCTTATACCCCGACCCGACAGGGTATGGCTACACCTTC	CASSLYPDPTGYGYTF
-	TRBV5-6	TRBJ1-5	-	TGTGCCAGCAGCTTACAGGAGGTGGAGGGGCAGCCCCAGCATTTT	CASSLQEVEGQPQHF
TRBD1	TRBV30	TRBJ1-2	-	TGTGCCGGATCGACAGGGGGTAACCATGGCTACACCTTC	CAGSTGGNHGYTF
-	TRBV30	TRBJ1-2	-	TGTGCCTGGAGTTTCGGCTATGGCTACACCTTC	CAWSFGYGYTF
TRBD1	TRBV2	TRBJ1-1	-	TGTGCCAGCATTCCGGGACAGCAAATGAACACTGAAGCTTTCTTT	CASIPGQQMNTEAFF
-	TRBV4-1	TRBJ2-1	-	TGCGCCAGCAGGTTCGAGGACACGGGCTCCTACAATGAGCAGTTCTTC	CASRFEDTGSYNEQFF
-	TRBV10-2	TRBJ1-2	-	TGCGCCACCAGCCCCTCTTGGAGGGGAGATGGCTACACCTTC	CATSPSWRGDGYTF
-	TRBV10-1	TRBJ2-1	-	TGCGCCAGCAGTACTGGTATTGGGGGCCTCGGGAATGAGCAGTTCTTC	CASSTGIGGLGNEQFF
-	TRBV6-5	TRBJ1-5	-	TGTGCCAGCAGGTCGCCACATAGCAATCAGCCCCAGCATTTT	CASRSPHSNQPQHF
-	TRBV7-9	TRBJ2-3	-	TGTGCCAGCAGCACTCCGGGATACCTTGGCACAGATACGCAGTATTTT	CASSTPGYLGTDTQYF
TRBD1	TRBV28	TRBJ1-2	-	TGTGCCAGCAGTACGACGACAGGGGGCAATCGCTATGGCTACACCTTC	CASSTTTGGNRYGYTF
-	TRBV2	TRBJ2-7	once	TGTGCCAGCAGTGGAGGACCTTACGAGCAGTACTTC	CASSGGPYEQYF
-	TRBV5-1	TRBJ1-2	-	TGCGCCAGCAGCGAGGACAGCGGCAATGGCTACACCTTC	CASSEDSGNGYTF
TRBD1	TRBV28	TRBJ2-7	-	TGTGCCAGCAATAGACAGGGGGCCGGATACTACGAGCAGTACTTC	CASNRQGAGYYEQYF
TRBD1	TRBV5-1	TRBJ2-1	-	TGCGCCAGCTCGTCACTATGGTCCCGGGACAGGGGACAAGGGTTTTACAATGAGCAGTTCTTC	CASSSLWSRDRGQGFYNEQFF
-	TRBV7-9	TRBJ2-7	-	TGTGCCAGCAGCTTAGCGGCAGGGGTGGACGAGCAGTACTTC	CASSLAAGVDEQYF
-	TRBV2	TRBJ2-7	once	TGTGCCAGCAGTGAATGGGGGTACGAGCAGTACTTC	CASSEWGYEQYF
-	TRBV9	TRBJ1-3	-	TGTGCCAGCACCCCTAGGGACACCCATGGAAACACCATATATTTT	CASTPRDTHGNTIYF
TRBD1	TRBV30	TRBJ1-2	-	TGTGCCTGGAGTGCAGGGACAGGGGGGTACTATGGCTACACCTTC	CAWSAGTGGYYGYTF
-	TRBV6-5	TRBJ1-4	-	TGTGCCAGCAGTTACGCGGGGAGCCTTGGGGAAAAACTGTTTTTT	CASSYAGSLGEKLFF
-	TRBV18	TRBJ2-3	-	TGTGCCAGCTCCCCCAGGGAGACAGATACGCAGTATTTT	CASSPRETDTQYF
-	TRBV3-1/TRBV3-2	TRBJ2-1	-	TGTGCCAGCAGCCAAGATTACCCTCACCTCACTAATGAGCAGTTCTTC	CASSQDYPHLTNEQFF
TRBD1	TRBV5-1	TRBJ1-1	-	TGCGCCAGCAGCGGGCAGGGGGTAGAGAACACTGAAGCTTTCTTT	CASSGQGVENTEAFF
TRBD2	TRBV7-2	TRBJ2-1	-	TGTGCCAGCAGCTTACAACCCGCGGGGGTCTGGAATGAGCAGTTCTTC	CASSLQPAGVWNEQFF
-	TRBV10-3	TRBJ1-5	-	TGTGCCATCAGTGAGCCCGGGGCCCAGCCCCAGCATTTT	CAISEPGAQPQHF
-	TRBV5-4	TRBJ1-3	-	TGTGCCAGCAGCCTACAGGGCTCTGGAAACACCATATATTTT	CASSLQGSGNTIYF
-	TRBV7-9	TRBJ2-1	-	TGTGCCAGCAGCGCTTTTCCAACAAGCGCATGGGGACAGTTCTTC	CASSAFPTSAWGQFF
-	TRBV12-3/TRBV12-4	TRBJ1-2	-	TGTGCCGGGGCGATTACAGGGAACTATGGCTACACCTTC	CAGAITGNYGYTF
-	TRBV12-5	TRBJ2-1	-	TGTGCTAGTGGTTTGGTACTGGGGGGGGGCAACAATGAGCAGTTCTTC	CASGLVLGGGNNEQFF
TRBD1	TRBV28	TRBJ2-3	-	TGTGCCAGCAGTTCCTGGACAGGGGATAACACAGATACGCAGTATTTT	CASSSWTGDNTDTQYF
-	TRBV5-1	TRBJ1-5	-	TGCGCCAGCAGCTTGGGGGGTATTGGCAATCAGCCCCAGCATTTT	CASSLGGIGNQPQHF
-	TRBV6-5	TRBJ1-5	-	TGTGCCAGCAGTTACTCGGCCCAGAGCAATCAGCCCCAGCATTTT	CASSYSAQSNQPQHF
-	TRBV12-5	TRBJ1-2	-	TGTGCTAGTGGTTTGGTGGTCATGCGGGGCCCTTACGGGAACTATGGCTACACCTTC	CASGLVVMRGPYGNYGYTF
TRBD2	TRBV27	TRBJ2-3	-	TGTGCCAGCAGTTCGTTAGCGGGGGGGCGCGCAGATACGCAGTATTTT	CASSSLAGGRADTQYF
TRBD2	TRBV5-4	TRBJ2-7	-	TGTGCCAGCAGCTTGAATAGCGGGAGGGCCTTGACCGAGCAGTACTTC	CASSLNSGRALTEQYF
-	TRBV20-1	TRBJ1-3	-	TGCAGTGCTAGTGGCGGAAACACCATATATTTT	CSASGGNTIYF
-	TRBV5-4	TRBJ1-1	-	TGTGCCAGCAGCTTCATCACGGGAGGGGGGACTGAAGCTTTCTTT	CASSFITGGGTEAFF
-	TRBV25-1	TRBJ1-6	-	TGTGCCAGCAGTGAATGGAAAGATTCACCCCTCCACTTT	CASSEWKDSPLHF
-	TRBV19	TRBJ2-4	-	TGTGCCAGTAGTAGACCGGGACTAGCCAAAAACATTCAGTACTTC	CASSRPGLAKNIQYF
TRBD1	TRBV5-1	TRBJ2-2	-	TGCGCCAGCTCCTCGGGACAGGCCACCGGGGAGCTGTTTTTT	CASSSGQATGELFF
TRBD2	TRBV3-1/TRBV3-2	TRBJ2-3	-	TGTGCCAGCAGCGGGCCGGGACTAGCGGGGACCACAGATACGCAGTATTTT	CASSGPGLAGTTDTQYF
-	TRBV6-4	TRBJ1-2	-	TGTGCCAGCAGTGACTCCTCGGGGAACTATGGCTACACCTTC	CASSDSSGNYGYTF
-	TRBV25-1	TRBJ1-1	-	TGTGCCAGCAGTGATTATAGTGAAGCTTTCTTT	CASSDYSEAFF
TRBD2	TRBV5-4	TRBJ2-7	once	TGTGCCAGCAGCCACACTAGCGGGAGGGCCAGGTGGCAGTACTTC	CASSHTSGRARWQYF
-	TRBV7-9	TRBJ2-1	-	TGTGCCAGCAGCCGACCCCCCACGTACAATGAGCAGTTCTTC	CASSRPPTYNEQFF
TRBD1	TRBV28	TRBJ1-6	-	TGTGCCAGCAGTTTAGCCGGGACAGGGAATTCACCCCTCCACTTT	CASSLAGTGNSPLHF
-	TRBV7-2	TRBJ2-7	few	TGTGCCAGCAGCTCTACAGGGACTGGGGAGCAGTACTTC	CASSSTGTGEQYF
TRBD2	TRBV11-3	TRBJ2-1	-	TGTGCCAGCAGCTTAGCCCAAGGACTAGCAAGCTACAATGAGCAGTTCTTC	CASSLAQGLASYNEQFF
TRBD1	TRBV12-3/TRBV12-4	TRBJ2-5	-	TGTGCCAGCAGTCGGGACAGGGAAGAGACCCAGTACTTC	CASSRDREETQYF
TRBD2	TRBV6-4	TRBJ2-3	-	TGTGCCAGCAGTAGGGCTAGCGGAGAATCCGCGCAGTATTTT	CASSRASGESAQYF
-	TRBV10-1	TRBJ1-5	-	TGCGCCAGCATTCGGAATAGCAATCAGCCCCAGCATTTT	CASIRNSNQPQHF